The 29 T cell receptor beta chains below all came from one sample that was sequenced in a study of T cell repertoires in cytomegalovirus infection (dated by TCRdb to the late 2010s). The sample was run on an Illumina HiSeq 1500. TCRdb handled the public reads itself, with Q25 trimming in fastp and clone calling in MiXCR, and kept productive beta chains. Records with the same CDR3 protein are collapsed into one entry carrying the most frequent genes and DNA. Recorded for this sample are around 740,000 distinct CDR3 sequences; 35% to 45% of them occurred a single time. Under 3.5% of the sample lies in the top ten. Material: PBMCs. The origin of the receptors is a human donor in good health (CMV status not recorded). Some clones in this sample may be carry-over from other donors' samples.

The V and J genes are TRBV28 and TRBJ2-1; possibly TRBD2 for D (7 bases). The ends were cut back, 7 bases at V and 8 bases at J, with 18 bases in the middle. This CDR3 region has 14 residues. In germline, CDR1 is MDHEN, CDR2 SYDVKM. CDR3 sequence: CASTRGGPWDEQFF. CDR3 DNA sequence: TGTGCCAGCACTAGGGGGGGGCCTTGGGATGAGCAGTTCTTC.

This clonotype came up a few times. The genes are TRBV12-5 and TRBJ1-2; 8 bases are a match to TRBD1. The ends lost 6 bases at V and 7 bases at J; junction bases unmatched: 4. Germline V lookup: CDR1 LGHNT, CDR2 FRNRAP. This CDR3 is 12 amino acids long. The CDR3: CASGQGAGGYTF. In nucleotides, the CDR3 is TGTGCTAGTGGCCAGGGGGCAGGTGGCTACACCTTC.

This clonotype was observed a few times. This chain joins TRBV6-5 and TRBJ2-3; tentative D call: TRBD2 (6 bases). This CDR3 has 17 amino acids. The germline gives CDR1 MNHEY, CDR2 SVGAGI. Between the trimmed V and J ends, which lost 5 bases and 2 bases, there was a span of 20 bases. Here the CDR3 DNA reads TGTGCCAGCAGTCCTCGGGAGAGCGGGCGTTACACAGATACGCAGTATTTT. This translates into CASSPRESGRYTDTQYF.

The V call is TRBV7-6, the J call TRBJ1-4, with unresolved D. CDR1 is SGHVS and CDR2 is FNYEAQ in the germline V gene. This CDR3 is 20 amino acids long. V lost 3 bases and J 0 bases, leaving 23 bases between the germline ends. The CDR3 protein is CASSLEFGKGNFATNEKLFF. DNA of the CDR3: TGTGCCAGCAGCTTGGAATTCGGGAAAGGGAATTTTGCAACTAATGAAAAACTGTTTTTT.

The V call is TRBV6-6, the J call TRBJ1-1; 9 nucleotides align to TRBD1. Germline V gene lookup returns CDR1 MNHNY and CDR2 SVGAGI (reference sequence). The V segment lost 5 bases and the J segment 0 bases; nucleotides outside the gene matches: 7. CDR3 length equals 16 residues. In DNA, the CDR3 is TGTGCCAGCAGTCCCACAGGGGGCCCCATGAACACTGAAGCTTTCTTT. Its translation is CASSPTGGPMNTEAFF.

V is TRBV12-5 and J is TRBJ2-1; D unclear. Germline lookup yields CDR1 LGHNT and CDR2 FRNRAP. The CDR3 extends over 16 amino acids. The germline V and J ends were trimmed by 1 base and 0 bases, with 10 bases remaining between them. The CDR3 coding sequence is TGTGCTAGTGGTTTGGCCCTGTCTAGCTCCTACAATGAGCAGTTCTTC. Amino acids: CASGLALSSSYNEQFF.

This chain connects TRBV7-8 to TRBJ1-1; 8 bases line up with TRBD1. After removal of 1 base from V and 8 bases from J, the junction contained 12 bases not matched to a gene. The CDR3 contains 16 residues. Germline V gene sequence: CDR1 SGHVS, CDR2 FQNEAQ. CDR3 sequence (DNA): TGTGCCAGCAGCTTAGAACGGACAGGGTTGTTTTCGGAAGCTTTCTTT. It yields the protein CASSLERTGLFSEAFF.

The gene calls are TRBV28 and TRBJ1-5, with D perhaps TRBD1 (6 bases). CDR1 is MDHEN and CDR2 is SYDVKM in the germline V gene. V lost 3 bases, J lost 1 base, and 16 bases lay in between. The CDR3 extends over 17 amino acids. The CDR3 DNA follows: TGTGCCAGCAGTTTTCCCCCCGAGACAGGAAGCAATCAGCCCCAGCATTTT. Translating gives CASSFPPETGSNQPQHF.

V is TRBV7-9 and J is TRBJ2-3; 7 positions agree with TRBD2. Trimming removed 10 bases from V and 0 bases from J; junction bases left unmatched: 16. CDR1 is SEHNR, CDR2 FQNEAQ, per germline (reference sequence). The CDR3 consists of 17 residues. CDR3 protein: CATQYYRASGSTDTQYF. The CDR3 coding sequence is TGTGCCACACAGTACTATCGGGCTAGCGGAAGCACAGATACGCAGTATTTT.

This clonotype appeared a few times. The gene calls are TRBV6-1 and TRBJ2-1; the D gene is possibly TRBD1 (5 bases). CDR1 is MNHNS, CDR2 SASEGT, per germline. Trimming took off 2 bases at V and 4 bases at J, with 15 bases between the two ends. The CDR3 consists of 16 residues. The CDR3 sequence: CASSETRTRPYNEQFF. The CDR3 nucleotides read TGTGCCAGCAGTGAAACCCGGACAAGACCTTACAATGAGCAGTTCTTC.

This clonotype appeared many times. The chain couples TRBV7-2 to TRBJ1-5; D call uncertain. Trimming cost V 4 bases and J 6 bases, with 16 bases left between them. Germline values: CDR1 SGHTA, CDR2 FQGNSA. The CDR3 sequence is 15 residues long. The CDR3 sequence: CASSSSPGNGQPQHF. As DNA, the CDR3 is TGTGCCAGCAGCTCAAGCCCCGGGAATGGTCAGCCCCAGCATTTT.

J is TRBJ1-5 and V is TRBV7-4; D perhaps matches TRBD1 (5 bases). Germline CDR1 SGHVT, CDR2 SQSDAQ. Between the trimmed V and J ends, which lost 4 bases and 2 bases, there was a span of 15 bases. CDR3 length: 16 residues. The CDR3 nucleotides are TGTGCCAGCAGCTCCATCGGACCGGGGGGCAATCAGCCCCAGCATTTT. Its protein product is CASSSIGPGGNQPQHF.

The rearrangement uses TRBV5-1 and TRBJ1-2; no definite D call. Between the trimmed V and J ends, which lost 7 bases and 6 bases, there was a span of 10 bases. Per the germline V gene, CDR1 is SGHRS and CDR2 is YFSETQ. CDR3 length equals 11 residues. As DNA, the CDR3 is TGCGCCAGCTCTGCGAGTAATGGCTACACCTTC. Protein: CASSASNGYTF.

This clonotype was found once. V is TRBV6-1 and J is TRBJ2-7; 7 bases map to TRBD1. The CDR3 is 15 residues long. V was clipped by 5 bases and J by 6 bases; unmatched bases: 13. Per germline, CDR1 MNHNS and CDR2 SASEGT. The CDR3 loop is CASSNRGPPSREQYF. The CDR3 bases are TGTGCCAGCAGTAACAGGGGCCCACCGTCCCGCGAGCAGTACTTC.

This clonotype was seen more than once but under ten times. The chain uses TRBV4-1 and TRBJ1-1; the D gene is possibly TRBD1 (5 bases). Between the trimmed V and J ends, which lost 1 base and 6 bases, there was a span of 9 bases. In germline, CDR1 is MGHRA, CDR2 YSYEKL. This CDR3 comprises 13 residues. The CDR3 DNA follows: TGCGCCAGCAGCCAAGCCGGGGCGCCTGAAGCTTTCTTT. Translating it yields CASSQAGAPEAFF.

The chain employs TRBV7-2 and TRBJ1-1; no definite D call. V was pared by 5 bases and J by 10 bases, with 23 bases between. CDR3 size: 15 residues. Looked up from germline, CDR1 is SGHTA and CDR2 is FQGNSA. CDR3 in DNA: TGTGCCAGCAGCCCCGCGTGGAGGGAACTTAGTGGAGCTTTCTTT. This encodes CASSPAWRELSGAFF.

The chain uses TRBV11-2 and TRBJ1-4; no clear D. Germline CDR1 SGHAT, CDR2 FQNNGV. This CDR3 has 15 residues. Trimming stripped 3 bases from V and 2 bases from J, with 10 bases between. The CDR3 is CASSFITETNEKLFF. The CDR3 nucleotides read TGTGCCAGCAGCTTCATCACAGAGACTAATGAAAAACTGTTTTTT. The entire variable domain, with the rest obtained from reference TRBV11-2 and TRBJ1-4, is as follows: EAGVAQSPRYKIIEKRQSVAFWCNPISGHATLYWYQQILGQGPKLLIQFQNNGVVDDSQLPKDRFSAERLKGVDSTLKIQPAKLEDSAVYLCASSFITETNEKLFFGSGTQLSVL.

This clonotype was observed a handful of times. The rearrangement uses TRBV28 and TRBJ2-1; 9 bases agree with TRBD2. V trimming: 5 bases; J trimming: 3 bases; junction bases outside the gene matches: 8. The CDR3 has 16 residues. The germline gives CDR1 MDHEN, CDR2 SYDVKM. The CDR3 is CASSEGTSSYYNEQFF. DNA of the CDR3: TGTGCCAGCAGTGAAGGGACTAGCAGTTACTACAATGAGCAGTTCTTC.

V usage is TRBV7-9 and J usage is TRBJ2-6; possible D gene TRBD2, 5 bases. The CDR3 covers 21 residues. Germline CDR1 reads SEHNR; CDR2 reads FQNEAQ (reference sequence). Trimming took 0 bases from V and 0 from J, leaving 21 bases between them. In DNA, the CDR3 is TGTGCCAGCAGCTTAGCTCACGGGATGGAACAGCCTTACTCTGGGGCCAACGTCCTGACTTTC. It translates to CASSLAHGMEQPYSGANVLTF.

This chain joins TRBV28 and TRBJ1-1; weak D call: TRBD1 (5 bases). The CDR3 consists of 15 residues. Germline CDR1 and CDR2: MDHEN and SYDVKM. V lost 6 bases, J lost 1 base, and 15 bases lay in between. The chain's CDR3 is CASSLWGDRNTEAFF. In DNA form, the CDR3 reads TGTGCCAGCAGCCTTTGGGGCGACAGGAACACTGAAGCTTTCTTT.

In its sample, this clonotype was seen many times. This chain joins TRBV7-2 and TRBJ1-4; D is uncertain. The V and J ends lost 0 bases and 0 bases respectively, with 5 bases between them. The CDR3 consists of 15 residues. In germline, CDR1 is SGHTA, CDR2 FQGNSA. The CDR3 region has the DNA TGTGCCAGCAGCTTAGCCGGGCCAACTAATGAAAAACTGTTTTTT. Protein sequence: CASSLAGPTNEKLFF.

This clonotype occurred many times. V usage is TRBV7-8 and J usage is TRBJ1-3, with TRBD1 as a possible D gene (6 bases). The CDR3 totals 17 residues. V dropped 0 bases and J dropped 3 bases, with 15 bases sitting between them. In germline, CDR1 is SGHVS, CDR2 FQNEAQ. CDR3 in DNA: TGTGCCAGCAGCTTAGCTTATCGGGGGGCGCTTGGAAACACCATATATTTT. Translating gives CASSLAYRGALGNTIYF. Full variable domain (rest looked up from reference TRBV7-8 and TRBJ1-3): GAGVSQSPRYKVAKRGQDVALRCDPISGHVSLFWYQQALGQGPEFLTYFQNEAQLDKSGLPSDRFFAERPEGSVSTLKIQRTQQEDSAVYLCASSLAYRGALGNTIYFGEGSWLTVV.

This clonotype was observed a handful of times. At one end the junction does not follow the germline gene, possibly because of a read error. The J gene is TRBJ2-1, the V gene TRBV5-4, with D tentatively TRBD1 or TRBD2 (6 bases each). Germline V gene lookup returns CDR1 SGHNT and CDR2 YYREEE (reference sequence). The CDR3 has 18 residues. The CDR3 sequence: CASSLVQVGSGALNEQFF. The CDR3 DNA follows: TGTGCCAGCAGCTTGGTACAGGTCGGGTCGGGGGCCCTTAATGAACAGTTCTTC.

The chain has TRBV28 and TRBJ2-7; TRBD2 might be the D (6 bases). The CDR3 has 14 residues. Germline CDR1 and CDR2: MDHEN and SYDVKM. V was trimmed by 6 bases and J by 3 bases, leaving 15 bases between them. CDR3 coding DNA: TGTGCCAGCAGCCTCTTTTCGGGGGTCTACGAGCAGTACTTC. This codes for CASSLFSGVYEQYF.

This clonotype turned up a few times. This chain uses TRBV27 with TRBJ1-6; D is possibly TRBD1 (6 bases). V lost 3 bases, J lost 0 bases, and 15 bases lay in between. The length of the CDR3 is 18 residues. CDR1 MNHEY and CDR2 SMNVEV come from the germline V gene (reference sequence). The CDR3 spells CASSFEGVGSSYNSPLHF. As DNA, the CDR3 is TGTGCCAGCAGTTTTGAGGGGGTTGGGTCCTCCTATAATTCACCCCTCCACTTT.

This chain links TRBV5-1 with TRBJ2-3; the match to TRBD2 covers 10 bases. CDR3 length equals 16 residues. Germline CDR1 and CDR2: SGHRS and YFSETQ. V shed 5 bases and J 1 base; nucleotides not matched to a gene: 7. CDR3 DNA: TGCGCCAGCAGGTGGCTAGCGGGGGCCGGCACAGATACGCAGTATTTT. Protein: CASRWLAGAGTDTQYF.

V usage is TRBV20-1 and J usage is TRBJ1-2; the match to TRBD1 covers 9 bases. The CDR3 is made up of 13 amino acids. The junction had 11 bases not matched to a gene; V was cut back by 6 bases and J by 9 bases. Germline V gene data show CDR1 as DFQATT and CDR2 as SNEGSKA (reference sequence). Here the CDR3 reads CSAHGTGIRSYTF. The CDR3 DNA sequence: TGCAGTGCCCACGGGACAGGGATTCGGAGCTACACCTTC.

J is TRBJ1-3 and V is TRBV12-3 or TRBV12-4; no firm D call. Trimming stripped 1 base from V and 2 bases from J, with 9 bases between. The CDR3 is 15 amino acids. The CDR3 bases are TGTGCCAGCAGTTTAGATCCCAAGGCTGGAAACACCATATATTTT. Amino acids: CASSLDPKAGNTIYF.

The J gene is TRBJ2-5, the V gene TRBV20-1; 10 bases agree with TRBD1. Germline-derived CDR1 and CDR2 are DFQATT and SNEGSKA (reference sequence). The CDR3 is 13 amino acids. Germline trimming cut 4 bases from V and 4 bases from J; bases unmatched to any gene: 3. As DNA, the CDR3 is TGCAGTGCTACTGGACAGGGGGGAGAGACCCAGTACTTC. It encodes CSATGQGGETQYF.